These 13 T cell receptor beta chains were sequenced from one sample in a study of vaccination effects on CD4 cells after COVID-19. These receptors' antigens are unknown. Generated by immunoSEQ multiplex PCR, the TCRdb table keeps only in-frame clones and is missing some. The profile shows approximately 57,000 clones, just under 80% of them singletons. With roughly 9 days of culture completed, CD4+ T cells were isolated. Everyone in the study got two shots of either the BNT162b2 or mRNA-1273 vaccine. This specimen was CD4+ T cells from PBMCs cultured without peptide, taken after COVID-19 vaccination. Source of these receptors: a human donor who received a COVID-19 vaccine.

The chain uses TRBV29-1 and TRBJ2-7; 7 bases map to TRBD1. Losses at the gene ends were 6 bases for V and 2 bases for J; bases not matched to a gene: 13. The germline V gene encodes CDR1 SQVTM and CDR2 ANQGSEA. This CDR3 has 15 residues. This CDR3 reads CSVGTGAGGAYEQYF. The CDR3 DNA reads as TGCAGCGTAGGAACAGGGGCGGGTGGGGCCTACGAGCAGTACTTC.

The V and J genes are TRBV19 and TRBJ1-1; 7 nucleotides agree with TRBD1. The germline CDR1 and CDR2 sequences are LNHDA and SQIVND (reference sequence). The length of the CDR3 is 13 residues. Unmatched junction bases numbered 5, after V lost 5 bases and J lost 5 bases. CDR3: CASSEGGGTEAFF. CDR3 DNA: TGTGCCAGTAGTGAAGGGGGCGGTACTGAAGCTTTCTTT.

This clone was counted only a few times. CDR3 loop: CASSILTGYYSNQPQHF. The CDR3 DNA reads TGTGCCAGTAGTATTTTGACAGGTTATTATAGCAATCAGCCCCAGCATTTT. V and J are TRBV19 and TRBJ1-5, with D maybe TRBD1 (6 bases). There are 17 residues in the CDR3. CDR1 is LNHDA, CDR2 SQIVND, per germline (reference sequence). Trimming pared 3 bases from V and 0 bases from J, leaving 15 bases between.

The chain recombines TRBV10-3 with TRBJ2-2; D is uncertain. CDR3 size: 14 residues. Trimming cost V 3 bases and J 3 bases, with 8 bases left between them. The germline V gene has CDR1 ENHRY and CDR2 SYGVKD. The CDR3 DNA follows: TGTGCCATCAGTGAACCCCTCGACACCGGGGAGCTGTTTTTT. It specifies CAISEPLDTGELFF.

The V and J genes are TRBV25-1 and TRBJ1-2; perhaps TRBD1 as D (5 bases). This CDR3 spans 11 amino acids. Trimming removed 7 bases at V and 10 bases at J, with 13 bases between. CDR1 is MGHDK, CDR2 SYGVNS, per germline. The DNA of the CDR3 is TGTGCCAGCACCCTGGGGGATTTCTACACCTTC. Residues: CASTLGDFYTF.

This clone was found a few times. This chain links TRBV27 with TRBJ1-5; D is ambiguous. CDR1 and CDR2 from the germline V gene are MNHEY and SMNVEV (reference sequence). V was cut by 3 bases and J by 4 bases, with 4 bases left in between. The CDR3 runs 12 residues. The CDR3 here is CASSFPNQPQHF. The DNA of the CDR3 is TGTGCCAGCAGTTTCCCGAATCAGCCCCAGCATTTT.

The chain links TRBV7-8 to TRBJ2-5, with 9 bases identical to TRBD2. The CDR3 is 14 amino acids. Germline V gives CDR1 SGHVS, CDR2 FQNEAQ. The J segment lost 7 bases and the V segment lost 8 bases, leaving 11 bases of the junction unmatched. CDR3 DNA: TGTGCCAGCGGAGGTCGGACGCGGGGGGGGACCCAGTACTTC. Protein sequence: CASGGRTRGGTQYF.

The chain links TRBV6-2 or TRBV6-3 to TRBJ1-1; tentatively, D is TRBD1 (5 bases). Trimming left V 2 bases short and J 1 base short, with 14 bases between. CDR3 length equals 16 residues. The germline V gene has CDR1 MNHEY and CDR2 SVGEGT. CDR3 coding DNA: TGTGCCAGCAGTTACACCCTAGACAGACAGAACACTGAAGCTTTCTTT. As protein: CASSYTLDRQNTEAFF.

This clone was counted between two and nine times. The rearrangement uses TRBV28 and TRBJ1-2; TRBD1 aligns across 7 bases. Germline V gene lookup returns CDR1 MDHEN and CDR2 SYDVKM. The CDR3 is 14 residues long. Germline trimming cut 6 bases from V and 2 bases from J; bases unmatched to any gene: 6. CDR3: CASRPGQLNYGYTF. CDR3 DNA sequence: TGTGCCAGCAGGCCGGGACAGCTAAACTATGGCTACACCTTC.

This clone was counted between two and nine times. The chain employs TRBV19 and TRBJ1-2; D gene uncertain. Germline lookup yields CDR1 LNHDA and CDR2 SQIVND (reference sequence). V was cut by 5 bases and J by 8 bases, with 12 bases left in between. The CDR3 runs to 12 residues. DNA for the CDR3: TGTGCCAGTAGTCCTCGTCTCGGGGGCTACACCTTC. Its translation: CASSPRLGGYTF.

The V and J genes are TRBV6-2 or TRBV6-3 and TRBJ1-1; maybe TRBD1 (5 bases). This CDR3 contains 13 residues. V was cut by 0 bases and J by 4 bases, with 6 bases left in between. Germline CDR1 MNHEY, CDR2 SVGEGT. This CDR3 reads CASSYSGGTEAFF. Here the CDR3 DNA reads TGTGCCAGCAGTTACTCTGGGGGCACTGAAGCTTTCTTT.

V is TRBV2 and J is TRBJ2-1; D is perhaps TRBD1 (5 bases). The CDR3 length is 15 residues. V lost 7 bases and J 9 bases, leaving 22 bases between the germline ends. Germline V lookup: CDR1 SNHLY, CDR2 FYNNEI. The CDR3 loop is CASTRFGATGSEQFF. In DNA, the CDR3 is TGTGCCAGCACCCGCTTTGGGGCCACAGGTAGTGAGCAGTTCTTC. Looking up the rest from reference TRBV2 and TRBJ2-1 gives the full variable domain: EPEVTQTPSHQVTQMGQEVILRCVPISNHLYFYWYRQILGQKVEFLVSFYNNEISEKSEIFDDQFSVERPDGSNFTLKIRSTKLEDSAMYFCASTRFGATGSEQFFGPGTRLTVL.

This clone was picked up a small number of times. J is TRBJ2-2 and V is TRBV7-2, with TRBD1 matching 7 bases. After removal of 6 bases from V and 4 bases from J, the junction contained 5 bases not matched to a gene. Germline V lookup: CDR1 SGHTA, CDR2 FQGNSA. The CDR3 consists of 14 residues. Here the CDR3 DNA reads TGTGCCAGCAGGACAGGGATGGGCACCGGGGAGCTGTTTTTT. This sequence encodes CASRTGMGTGELFF.